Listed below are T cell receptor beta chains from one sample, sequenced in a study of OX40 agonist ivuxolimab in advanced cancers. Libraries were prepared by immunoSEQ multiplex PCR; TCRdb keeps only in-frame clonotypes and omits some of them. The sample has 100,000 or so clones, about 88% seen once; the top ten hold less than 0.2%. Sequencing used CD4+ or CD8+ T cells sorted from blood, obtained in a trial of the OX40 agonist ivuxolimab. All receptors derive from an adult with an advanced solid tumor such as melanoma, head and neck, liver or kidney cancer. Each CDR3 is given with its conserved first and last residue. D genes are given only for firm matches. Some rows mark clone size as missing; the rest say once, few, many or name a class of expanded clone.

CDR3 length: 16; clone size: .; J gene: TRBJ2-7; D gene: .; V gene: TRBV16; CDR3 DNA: TGTGCCAGCAGCCAATCGGGCACCATCCTTACCTACGAGCAGTACTTC; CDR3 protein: CASSQSGTILTYEQYF
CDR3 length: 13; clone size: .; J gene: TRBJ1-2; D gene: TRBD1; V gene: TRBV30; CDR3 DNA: TGTGCCTGGAGTGCGACAGGGCAACATGGCTACACCTTC; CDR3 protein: CAWSATGQHGYTF
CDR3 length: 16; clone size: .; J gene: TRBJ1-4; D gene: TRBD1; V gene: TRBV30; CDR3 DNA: TGTGCCTGGAGTGTTCTCCCAGGGGGCAGTGGTGAAAAACTGTTTTTT; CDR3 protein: CAWSVLPGGSGEKLFF
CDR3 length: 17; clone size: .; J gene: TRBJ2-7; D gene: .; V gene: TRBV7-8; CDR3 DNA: TGTGCCAGCAGCTTAGCCTTAGCTAGCGCAGCAACCTACGAGCAGTACTTC; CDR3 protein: CASSLALASAATYEQYF
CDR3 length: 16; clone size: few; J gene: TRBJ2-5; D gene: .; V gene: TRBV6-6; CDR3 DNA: TGTGCCAGCCGGCAATTCCAGGGACTGAAGCAAGAGACCCAGTACTTC; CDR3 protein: CASRQFQGLKQETQYF
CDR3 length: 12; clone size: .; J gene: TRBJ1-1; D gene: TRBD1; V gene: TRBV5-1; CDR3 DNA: TGCGCCAGCAGCTCCGGGACAGTTGAAGCTTTCTTT; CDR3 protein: CASSSGTVEAFF
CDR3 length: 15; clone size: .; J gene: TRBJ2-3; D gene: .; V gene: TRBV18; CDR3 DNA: TGTGCCAGCTCACAGGAGACCCTTACAGCAGATACGCAGTATTTT; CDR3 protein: CASSQETLTADTQYF
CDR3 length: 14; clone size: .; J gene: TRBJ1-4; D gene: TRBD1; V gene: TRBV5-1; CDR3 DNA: TGCGCCAGCAGTATGACAGGGTTGGCTGAAAAACTGTTTTTT; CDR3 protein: CASSMTGLAEKLFF
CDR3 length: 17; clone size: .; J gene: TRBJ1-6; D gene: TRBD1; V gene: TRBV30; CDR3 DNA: TGTGCCTGGGCCTTCGGGACAGGGTCCAATACGTGGTCACCCCTCCACTTT; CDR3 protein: CAWAFGTGSNTWSPLHF
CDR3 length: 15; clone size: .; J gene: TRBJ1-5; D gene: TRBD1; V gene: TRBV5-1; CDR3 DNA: TGCGCCAGCAGCTTGGGGACAGGGTGGGATCAGCCCCAGCATTTT; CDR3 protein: CASSLGTGWDQPQHF
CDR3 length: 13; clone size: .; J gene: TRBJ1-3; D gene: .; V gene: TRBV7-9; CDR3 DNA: TGTGCCAGCAGCCTGCCGGCTGGAAACACCATATATTTT; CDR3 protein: CASSLPAGNTIYF
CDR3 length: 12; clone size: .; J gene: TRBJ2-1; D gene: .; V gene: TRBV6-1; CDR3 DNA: TGTGCCAGCAGTGAGTCCGGGAATACGCAGTTCTTC; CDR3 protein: CASSESGNTQFF
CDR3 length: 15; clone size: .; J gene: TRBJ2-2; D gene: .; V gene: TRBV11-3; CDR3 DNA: TGTGCCAGCAGCGTGGGTGGGGTCGCGGCCGGGGAGCTGTTTTTT; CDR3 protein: CASSVGGVAAGELFF
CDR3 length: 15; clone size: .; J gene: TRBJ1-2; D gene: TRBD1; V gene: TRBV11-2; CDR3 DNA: TGTGCCAGCAGAAAAAGCGGGACAGCCAACTATGGCTACACCTTC; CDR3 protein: CASRKSGTANYGYTF
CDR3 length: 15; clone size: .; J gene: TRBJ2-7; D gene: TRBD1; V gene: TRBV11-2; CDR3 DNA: TGTGCCAGCAGCCCGACCGGGACAGGCGTTTACGAGCAGTACTTC; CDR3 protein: CASSPTGTGVYEQYF
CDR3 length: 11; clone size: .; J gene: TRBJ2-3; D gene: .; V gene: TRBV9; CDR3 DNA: TGTGCCAGCAGCGTAGGAGGGGGGCTGTATTTT; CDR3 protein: CASSVGGGLYF
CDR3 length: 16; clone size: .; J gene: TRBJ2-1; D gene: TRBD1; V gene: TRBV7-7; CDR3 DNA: TGTGCCAGCAGCTTATTTCCCGGGACAGAGGCCAATGAGCAGTTCTTC; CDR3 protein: CASSLFPGTEANEQFF
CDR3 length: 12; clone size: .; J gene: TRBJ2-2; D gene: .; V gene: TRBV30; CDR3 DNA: TGTGCCTGGAGTGTAATTGCCGGGGAGCTGTTTTTT; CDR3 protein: CAWSVIAGELFF
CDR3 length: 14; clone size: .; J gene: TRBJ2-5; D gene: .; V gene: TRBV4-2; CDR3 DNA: TGTGCCAGCAGCCGGACCGGGACCGGGGAGACCCAGTACTTC; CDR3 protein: CASSRTGTGETQYF
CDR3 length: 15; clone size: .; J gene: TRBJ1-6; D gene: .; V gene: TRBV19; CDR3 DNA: TGTGCCAGTAGTCCGCAGAACTCCTATAATTCACCCCTCCACTTT; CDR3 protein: CASSPQNSYNSPLHF
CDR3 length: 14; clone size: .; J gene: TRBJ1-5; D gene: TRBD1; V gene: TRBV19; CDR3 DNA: TGTGCCAGTAGTTCTGGGACAGGGGGCAAGCCCCAGCATTTT; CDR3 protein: CASSSGTGGKPQHF
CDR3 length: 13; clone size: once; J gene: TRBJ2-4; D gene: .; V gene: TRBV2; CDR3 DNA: TGTGCCAGCAGTGGAGGAGGGGGGAACATTCAGTACTTC; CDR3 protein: CASSGGGGNIQYF
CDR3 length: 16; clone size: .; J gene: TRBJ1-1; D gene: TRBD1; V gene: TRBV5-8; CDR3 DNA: TGTGCCAGCAGCTTGCTCACAGGGACAGGGGGCTCTGAAGCTTTCTTT; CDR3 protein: CASSLLTGTGGSEAFF
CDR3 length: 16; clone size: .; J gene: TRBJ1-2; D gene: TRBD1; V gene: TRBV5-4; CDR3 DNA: TGTGCCAGCAGCTCCTCGGGGACAGGGAGGAACTATGGCTACACCTTC; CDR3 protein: CASSSSGTGRNYGYTF
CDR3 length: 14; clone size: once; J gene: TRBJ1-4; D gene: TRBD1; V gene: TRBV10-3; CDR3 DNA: TGTGCCATCAGTGAGTCGACAGGGTTGGAAAAACTGTTTTTT; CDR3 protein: CAISESTGLEKLFF
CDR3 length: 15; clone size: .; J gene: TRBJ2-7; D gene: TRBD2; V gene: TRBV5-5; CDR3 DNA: TGTGCCAGCAGCTTGGCGCTAGCGGGAGTTCCCGAGCAGTACTTC; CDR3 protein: CASSLALAGVPEQYF
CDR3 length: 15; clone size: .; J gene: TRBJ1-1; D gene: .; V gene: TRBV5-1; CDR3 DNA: TGCGCCAGCAGCTTTCAACAGGGAGGGAACACTGAAGCTTTCTTT; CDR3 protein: CASSFQQGGNTEAFF
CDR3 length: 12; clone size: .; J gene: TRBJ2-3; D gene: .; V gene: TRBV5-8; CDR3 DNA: TGTGCCAGCAGCTTTGGGTACGGTACGCAGTATTTT; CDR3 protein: CASSFGYGTQYF
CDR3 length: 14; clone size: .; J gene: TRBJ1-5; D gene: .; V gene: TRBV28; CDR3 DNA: TGTGCCAGCAGTTTAGTGGGGGGCAATCAGCCCCAGCATTTT; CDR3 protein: CASSLVGGNQPQHF
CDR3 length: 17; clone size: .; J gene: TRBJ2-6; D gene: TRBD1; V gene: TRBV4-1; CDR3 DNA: TGCGCCAGCAGCCAAGTAAGGGGGCGCCGAGGGGCCAACGTCCTGACTTTC; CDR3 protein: CASSQVRGRRGANVLTF
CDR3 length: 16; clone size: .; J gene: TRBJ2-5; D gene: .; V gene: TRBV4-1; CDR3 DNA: TGCGCCAGCAGCCACCTCGGCGACCCGAGGCAAGAGACCCAGTACTTC; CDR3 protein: CASSHLGDPRQETQYF
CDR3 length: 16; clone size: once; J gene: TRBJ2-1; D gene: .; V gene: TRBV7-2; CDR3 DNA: TGTGCCAGCAGCTTAGCGCGGCGGAGCGGGCGCAATGAGCAGTTCTTC; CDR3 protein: CASSLARRSGRNEQFF